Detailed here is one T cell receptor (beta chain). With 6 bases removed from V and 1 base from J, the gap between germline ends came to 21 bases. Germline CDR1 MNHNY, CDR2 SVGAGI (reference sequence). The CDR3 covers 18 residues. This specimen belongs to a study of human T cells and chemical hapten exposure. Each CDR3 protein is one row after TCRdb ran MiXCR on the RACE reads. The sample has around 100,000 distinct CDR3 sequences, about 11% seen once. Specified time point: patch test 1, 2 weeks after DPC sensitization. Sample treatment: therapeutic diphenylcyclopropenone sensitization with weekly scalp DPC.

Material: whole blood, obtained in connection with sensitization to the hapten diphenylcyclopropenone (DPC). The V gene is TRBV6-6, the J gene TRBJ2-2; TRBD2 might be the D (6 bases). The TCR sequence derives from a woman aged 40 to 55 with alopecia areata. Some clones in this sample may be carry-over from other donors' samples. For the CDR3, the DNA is TGTGCCAGCAGAGCGGAGGGTCCCGGGACTTTGAACACCGGGGAGCTGTTTTTT. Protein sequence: CASRAEGPGTLNTGELFF.